The next 16 T cell receptor beta chains were all read from a single sample in a study of T cells in Graves' hyperthyroidism and ophthalmopathy. Amplification of TCR beta CDR3 regions was performed using RNA transcripts as template. An initial round of RT-PCR targeting the TCR CDR3 relied on the HTBI primer set. TCRdb re-derived calls from the multiplex PCR reads in MiXCR, one entry per CDR3 protein. The sample comprises roughly 400,000 distinct CDR3 sequences, over 12% of which are singletons, and 25% to 30% rests with the top ten. Sequenced material: blood. The receptors shown here come from a man aged 50-59 years with Graves' ophthalmopathy.

For the CDR3, the DNA is TGTGCCACCAGTGATGCCAGGGGGACAGATACGCAGTATTTT. This sequence encodes CATSDARGTDTQYF. This chain links TRBV24-1 with TRBJ2-3; 7 nucleotides match TRBD1. J lost 3 bases, V lost 3 bases, and 2 bases had no gene match. The CDR3 loop spans 14 amino acids. CDR1 KGHDR and CDR2 SFDVKD come from the germline V gene.

The rearrangement links TRBV14 to TRBJ2-1; tentative D call: TRBD2 (6 bases). Trimming removed 6 bases from V and 0 bases from J, with 12 bases in between. Germline-derived CDR1 and CDR2 are SGHDN and FVKESK. The CDR3 runs 15 residues. The CDR3, as DNA: TGTGCCAGCAGTCCTTTCGGGAGCTCCTACAATGAGCAGTTCTTC. Protein product: CASSPFGSSYNEQFF.

This clonotype has ten or more counts. The chain recombines TRBV4-1 with TRBJ2-1; D unclear. With 0 bases removed from V and 6 bases from J, the gap between germline ends came to 9 bases. Germline V CDR1 and CDR2: MGHRA, YSYEKL. The CDR3 contains 14 residues. CDR3 bases: TGCGCCAGCAGCCAAGACCCGTTTACCAATGAGCAGTTCTTC. This encodes CASSQDPFTNEQFF.

This clonotype was seen repeatedly, ten times or more. V usage is TRBV29-1 and J usage is TRBJ1-1; tentative D call: TRBD1 (5 bases). V was shortened by 7 bases and J by 2 bases, with 11 bases between the two germline ends. The CDR3 length is 12 residues. Germline V gives CDR1 SQVTM, CDR2 ANQGSEA. DNA for the CDR3: TGCAGCGGCGGGGGGATTAACACTGAAGCTTTCTTT. Residues: CSGGGINTEAFF.

This clonotype was seen ten or more times. The rearrangement links TRBV18 to TRBJ2-5; 8 bases match TRBD2. CDR3 length: 14 amino acids. In germline, CDR1 is KGHSH, CDR2 LQKENI. Losses at the gene ends were 5 bases for V and 13 bases for J; bases not matched to a gene: 15. This chain's CDR3 is CASSSGLAAPETYF. For the CDR3, the DNA is TGTGCCAGCTCATCCGGACTAGCCGCCCCTGAGACGTACTTC.

This clonotype was picked up a small number of times. The genes are TRBV27 and TRBJ2-1, with D perhaps TRBD1 (6 bases). This CDR3 region has 12 residues. The germline V gene has CDR1 MNHEY and CDR2 SMNVEV (reference sequence). Trimming left V 11 bases short and J 2 bases short, with 10 bases between. The CDR3 nucleotides read TGTGCCGTAGGGGACACCTACAATGAGCAGTTCTTC. Its protein is CAVGDTYNEQFF.

This clonotype was seen a few times. This rearrangement joins TRBV11-2 to TRBJ1-5; a possible D gene is TRBD1 (5 bases). Trimming removed 5 bases at V and 3 bases at J, with 14 bases between. The CDR3 covers 15 residues. Germline V gene sequence: CDR1 SGHAT, CDR2 FQNNGV. The CDR3 nucleotides are TGTGCCAGCAGCCCGGCGGGGACTATCAATCAGCCCCAGCATTTT. This encodes CASSPAGTINQPQHF.

In this sample, this clonotype turned up a few times. The gene calls are TRBV6-5 and TRBJ2-2, with D possibly being TRBD1 or TRBD2 (7 bases each). Germline V gives CDR1 MNHEY, CDR2 SVGAGI. CDR3 length: 18 residues. Deletions cut 4 bases from V and 3 bases from J, with 21 bases between. The CDR3 spells CASSFRGGRISHTGELFF. DNA for the CDR3: TGTGCCAGCAGTTTCAGGGGGGGGAGAATAAGCCACACCGGGGAGCTGTTTTTT.

This clonotype was counted only a few times. The CDR3 region is CASSAERNWKSEQFF. The CDR3 region has the DNA TGTGCCAGCAGTGCAGAACGGAATTGGAAGAGTGAGCAGTTCTTC. The rearrangement uses TRBV6-2 or TRBV6-3 and TRBJ2-1, with unresolved D. The CDR3 loop spans 15 amino acids. The V gene lost 5 bases and the J gene lost 9 bases, with 20 bases spanning the gap. Germline-derived CDR1 and CDR2 are MNHEY and SVGEGT.

Concerning this clonotype itself: A much more abundant neighbour one base away suggests this may be a read error. The chain employs TRBV15 and TRBJ2-5, with TRBD1 matching 9 bases. The CDR3 is 14 residues long. The germline CDR1 and CDR2 sequences are LNHNV and YYDKDF (reference sequence). The CDR3, as DNA: TGTACCACCTCGAGGGGACAGGGTACAGAGACCCAGTACTTC. Translated, it gives CTTSRGQGTETQYF.

Many counts were recorded for this clonotype. The chain uses TRBV5-1 and TRBJ2-5; perhaps TRBD2 as D (6 bases). The CDR3 extends over 14 amino acids. The germline V and J ends were trimmed by 5 bases and 5 bases, with 16 bases remaining between them. Looked up from germline, CDR1 is SGHRS and CDR2 is YFSETQ. The CDR3 sequence: CASRTGVGAETQYF. The CDR3 DNA reads as TGCGCCAGCAGAACGGGAGTCGGCGCGGAGACCCAGTACTTC. Based on the CDR3 plus reference TRBV5-1 and TRBJ2-5, the full variable domain is KAGVTQTPRYLIKTRGQQVTLSCSPISGHRSVSWYQQTPGQGLQFLFEYFSETQRNKGNFPGRFSGRQFSNSRSEMNVSTLELGDSALYLCASRTGVGAETQYFGPGTRLLVL.

This clonotype was observed at least ten times. The chain uses TRBV12-3 or TRBV12-4 and TRBJ2-5; D is uncertain. The V end was cut by 4 bases, the J end by 5 bases, with 17 bases between. The length of the CDR3 is 15 residues. In DNA form, the CDR3 reads TGTGCCAGCAGTTCCTCGACTGAACCTCGGGAGACCCAGTACTTC. Translated, it gives CASSSSTEPRETQYF.

This clonotype appeared many times. The V and J genes are TRBV7-8 and TRBJ1-4, with 7 bases lining up with TRBD1. Germline V CDR1 and CDR2: SGHVS, FQNEAQ. J lost 8 bases, V lost 6 bases, and 6 bases had no gene match. The CDR3 is 13 residues long. CDR3 coding DNA: TGTGCCAGCAGGCCAGGGGACAGCGAAAAACTGTTTTTT. It codes for CASRPGDSEKLFF. The complete variable domain, with remaining parts taken from reference TRBV7-8 and TRBJ1-4, reads GAGVSQSPRYKVAKRGQDVALRCDPISGHVSLFWYQQALGQGPEFLTYFQNEAQLDKSGLPSDRFFAERPEGSVSTLKIQRTQQEDSAVYLCASRPGDSEKLFFGSGTQLSVL.

This clonotype came up many times. The rearrangement links TRBV12-3 or TRBV12-4 to TRBJ2-2; perhaps TRBD1 as D (6 bases). Trimming shortened V by 3 bases and J by 5 bases, and 13 bases separated the two germline ends. CDR3 size: 15 residues. This CDR3 reads CASSFGGGRTGELFF. The CDR3 coding sequence is TGTGCCAGCAGTTTTGGGGGCGGTCGGACCGGGGAGCTGTTTTTT.

The chain recombines TRBV29-1 with TRBJ1-2; 7 bases agree with TRBD1. The J segment lost 2 bases and the V segment lost 7 bases, leaving 7 bases of the junction unmatched. In germline, CDR1 is SQVTM, CDR2 ANQGSEA. CDR3 length: 13 residues. CDR3 sequence: CSERDRRNYGYTF. The CDR3 coding sequence is TGCAGCGAGCGGGACAGAAGGAACTATGGCTACACCTTC.

This clonotype was picked up many times. The rearrangement links TRBV2 to TRBJ2-3; no clear D gene. The germline V and J ends were trimmed by 2 bases and 7 bases, with 13 bases remaining between them. This CDR3 spans 14 amino acids. The V gene's germline CDR1 is SNHLY and CDR2 FYNNEI. The CDR3 bases are TGTGCCAGCAGTGAACCTGCCCAGATCAATACGCAGTATTTT. Translated, it gives CASSEPAQINTQYF.